Below are 25 T cell receptor beta chains sequenced from a single sample in a study of T-cell memory formation after mild COVID-19 (dated by TCRdb to the early 2020s). Receptor libraries were prepared by 5' RACE. Sequencing instrument: Illumina NovaSeq 6000. TCRdb's own reprocessing of the public reads used fastp at Q25 and MiXCR and kept productive beta chains. Entries that share a CDR3 protein sequence are merged under the most common genes and DNA. This sample holds approximately 89,000 distinct CDR3 sequences; roughly 13% were observed only once. Roughly 40% of the sample goes to the ten largest clones. The sample consisted of PBMCs or a T cell subset sorted from them (not recorded which). The receptors come from a man between 18 and 29 years old who had mild COVID-19 (a few samples of this study predate the infection). The sample titles of this study are shuffled in the database, so cell type and time point are left out; the donor was told from shared clones.

As for this clonotype: A much more abundant neighbour one base away suggests this may be a read error. The chain is built from TRBV12-3 or TRBV12-4 and TRBJ2-7; TRBD2 aligns across 7 bases. This CDR3 spans 14 amino acids. The CDR3 loop is CASSFGGTTYEKYF. DNA of the CDR3: TGTGCCAGCAGTTTCGGGGGGACCACCTACGAGAAGTACTTC.

Only a few counts were recorded for this clonotype. The chain joins TRBV7-9 to TRBJ2-7; 8 bases agree with TRBD1. J lost 7 bases, V lost 3 bases, and 5 bases had no gene match. Looked up from germline, CDR1 is SEHNR and CDR2 is FQNEAQ (reference sequence). The CDR3 length is 13 residues. This chain's CDR3 is CASSFRGRYEQYF. For the CDR3, the DNA is TGTGCCAGCAGCTTCAGGGGGCGGTATGAGCAGTACTTC.

The chain is built from TRBV6-5 and TRBJ1-5, with a tentative D call TRBD1 (6 bases). The CDR3 runs 17 residues. Per germline, CDR1 MNHEY and CDR2 SVGAGI. Trimming removed 0 bases from V and 2 bases from J, with 14 bases in between. The CDR3 nucleotides read TGTGCCAGCAGTTACTCGGCCTCAGGGGCAGGCAATCAGCCCCAGCATTTT. Residues: CASSYSASGAGNQPQHF.

The sample holds a few counts of this clonotype. The genes are TRBV7-9 and TRBJ2-1, with D perhaps matching TRBD2 (6 bases). This CDR3 is built from 16 residues. Germline V CDR1 and CDR2: SEHNR, FQNEAQ (reference sequence). With 5 bases removed from V and 4 bases from J, the gap between germline ends came to 18 bases. In DNA, the CDR3 is TGTGCCAGCAGCCCCCCCCGTGGTCGGGGGTACAATGAGCAGTTCTTC. This gives the protein CASSPPRGRGYNEQFF.

The chain joins TRBV29-1 to TRBJ2-2; TRBD2 agrees at 11 bases. The germline gives CDR1 SQVTM, CDR2 ANQGSEA. V was pared by 6 bases and J by 4 bases, with 13 bases of the junction left unmatched. The CDR3 is made up of 17 amino acids. CDR3 loop: CSVLTLTSGTLTGELFF. CDR3 nucleotides: TGCAGCGTCCTCACCTTGACTAGCGGGACTCTCACCGGGGAGCTGTTTTTT.

This clonotype was recorded many times. The chain has TRBV12-3 or TRBV12-4 and TRBJ1-1; D might be TRBD1 (6 bases). V shed 4 bases and J shed 1 base, with 7 bases lying between them. The CDR3 contains 13 residues. CDR3 sequence (DNA): TGTGCCAGCAGTTGGACAGAGAACACTGAAGCTTTCTTT. This gives the protein CASSWTENTEAFF.

The V and J genes are TRBV15 and TRBJ1-1, with unresolved D. The CDR3 has 15 amino acids. V lost 2 bases, J lost 0 bases, and 10 bases lay in between. Germline V gene lookup returns CDR1 LNHNV and CDR2 YYDKDF (reference sequence). Written as DNA, the CDR3 is TGTGCCACCAGCAGAAAAAGGACGGTGAACACTGAAGCTTTCTTT. This translates into CATSRKRTVNTEAFF.

This clonotype was seen a handful of times. In DNA form, the CDR3 reads TGTGCCACCAGCCCTTGGACAGGGAGAGGCGAGCAGTACTTC. Translated: CATSPWTGRGEQYF. The V gene is TRBV15, the J gene TRBJ2-7; the match to TRBD1 covers 8 bases. The junction had 9 bases not matched to a gene; V was cut back by 5 bases and J by 6 bases. In germline, CDR1 is LNHNV, CDR2 YYDKDF (reference sequence). This CDR3 has 14 amino acids.

The chain recombines TRBV7-9 with TRBJ2-3; D gene ambiguous. Trimming cost V 0 bases and J 6 bases, with 10 bases left between them. Germline CDR1 is SEHNR and CDR2 is FQNEAQ (reference sequence). This CDR3 contains 14 residues. The CDR3 nucleotides read TGTGCCAGCAGCTTAGCAGCAGGTCCCGATACGCAGTATTTT. Amino acids: CASSLAAGPDTQYF.

A few counts support this clonotype. The chain couples TRBV12-3 or TRBV12-4 to TRBJ2-3, with 7 bases lining up with TRBD2. The CDR3 length is 15 residues. V lost 1 base, J lost 2 bases, and 3 bases stayed unmatched. The CDR3 DNA reads TGTGCCAGCAGTTTAGGGCTAGCGGACACAGATACGCAGTATTTT. It is translated as CASSLGLADTDTQYF.

This clonotype was picked up a small number of times. This chain connects TRBV4-3 to TRBJ2-3, with 7 bases that match TRBD2. The junction had 5 bases not matched to a gene; V was cut back by 2 bases and J by 0 bases. The CDR3 sequence is 16 residues long. Germline V gene sequence: CDR1 LGHNA, CDR2 YSLEER. The CDR3 here is CASSQHRGVSTDTQYF. In DNA, the CDR3 is TGCGCCAGCAGCCAACATCGGGGGGTTAGCACAGATACGCAGTATTTT.

The V gene is TRBV7-9, the J gene TRBJ2-1, with unresolved D. Trimming removed 7 bases at V and 2 bases at J, with 9 bases between. Germline CDR1 SEHNR, CDR2 FQNEAQ (reference sequence). The CDR3 consists of 13 residues. The chain's CDR3 is CASTQATYNEQFF. CDR3 nucleotide sequence: TGTGCCAGCACTCAGGCCACCTACAATGAGCAGTTCTTC.

This clonotype was seen only a few times. The CDR3 DNA reads as TGTGCCAGCAGCTTAGAATTGGGGCCGGACAGCAATCAGCCCCAGCATTTT. Translated, it gives CASSLELGPDSNQPQHF. The V gene is TRBV7-6, the J gene TRBJ1-5; the D gene is possibly TRBD1 (5 bases). The CDR3 has 17 residues. Germline CDR1 reads SGHVS; CDR2 reads FNYEAQ. Trimming took off 1 base at V and 1 base at J, with 14 bases between the two ends.

This clonotype was observed a handful of times. The genes are TRBV7-8 and TRBJ1-4; 8 nucleotides line up with TRBD1. Germline trimming cut 5 bases from V and 6 bases from J; bases unmatched to any gene: 8. Germline V gene sequence: CDR1 SGHVS, CDR2 FQNEAQ. The CDR3 loop spans 15 amino acids. In nucleotides, the CDR3 is TGTGCCAGCAGCCCTGAGGCAGGGGGCTATGAAAAACTGTTTTTT. It yields the protein CASSPEAGGYEKLFF.

The CDR3 sequence: CASSRTSGMNTEAFF. CDR3 nucleotide sequence: TGTGCCAGCAGCCGGACCTCGGGTATGAACACTGAAGCTTTCTTT. This chain uses TRBV7-2 with TRBJ1-1, with no clear D. Germline values: CDR1 SGHTA, CDR2 FQGNSA. The germline V and J ends were trimmed by 5 bases and 0 bases, with 13 bases remaining between them. CDR3 size: 15 residues.

The CDR3 spells CASSYSTTGGNEQFF. The CDR3 coding sequence is TGTGCCAGCAGTTACTCGACGACAGGGGGCAATGAGCAGTTCTTC. The chain uses TRBV6-2 or TRBV6-3 and TRBJ2-1; 9 nucleotides match TRBD1. The germline gives CDR1 MNHEY, CDR2 SVGEGT. V shed 0 bases, J shed 6 bases, and the junction held 3 bases outside the gene matches. The CDR3 is made up of 15 amino acids.

In this sample, this clonotype turned up many times. The V call is TRBV13, the J call TRBJ2-3; tentative D call: TRBD2 (5 bases). CDR1 and CDR2 from the germline V gene are PRHDT and FYEKMQ (reference sequence). The CDR3 is made up of 16 amino acids. V was shortened by 5 bases and J by 2 bases, with 17 bases between the two germline ends. CDR3 coding DNA: TGTGCCAGCAGCCCCCTCCGGGAAACCACCACAGATACGCAGTATTTT. Protein sequence: CASSPLRETTTDTQYF. The whole variable domain, filled in from reference TRBV13 and TRBJ2-3, reads AAGVIQSPRHLIKEKRETATLKCYPIPRHDTVYWYQQGPGQDPQFLISFYEKMQSDKGSIPDRFSAQQFSDYHSELNMSSLELGDSALYFCASSPLRETTTDTQYFGPGTRLTVL.

This clonotype was seen repeatedly, ten times or more. V usage is TRBV2 and J usage is TRBJ2-2, with D unclear. The CDR3 is 13 amino acids. The V gene's germline CDR1 is SNHLY and CDR2 FYNNEI. V dropped 7 bases and J dropped 1 base, with 7 bases sitting between them. In DNA form, the CDR3 reads TGTGCCAGCACTCCGCTGAACACCGGGGAGCTGTTTTTT. Translated, it gives CASTPLNTGELFF.

V is TRBV15 and J is TRBJ2-3, with D perhaps matching TRBD2 (6 bases). The V end lost 9 bases, the J end lost 0 bases, and 10 bases lay between the germline ends. Germline V lookup: CDR1 LNHNV, CDR2 YYDKDF (reference sequence). The CDR3 extends over 13 amino acids. CDR3 loop: CATTTSSTDTQYF. In DNA form, the CDR3 reads TGTGCCACTACTACTAGCAGCACAGATACGCAGTATTTT.

V is TRBV29-1 and J is TRBJ1-2; D perhaps matches TRBD1 (5 bases). From germline, CDR1 is SQVTM and CDR2 ANQGSEA. The V and J ends lost 5 bases and 6 bases respectively, with 10 bases between them. The CDR3 is 11 residues long. CDR3 coding DNA: TGCAGCGTTCAGACAGTACATGGCTACACCTTC. It yields the protein CSVQTVHGYTF. The entire variable domain, with the rest obtained from reference TRBV29-1 and TRBJ1-2, is as follows: SAVISQKPSRDICQRGTSLTIQCQVDSQVTMMFWYRQQPGQSLTLIATANQGSEATYESGFVIDKFPISRPNLTFSTLTVSNMSPEDSSIYLCSVQTVHGYTFGSGTRLTVV.

This clonotype occurred many times. The CDR3 DNA is TGTGCCAGCAGCAAACTAGCGTCAAGGTACAATGAGCAGTTCTTC. Its protein is CASSKLASRYNEQFF. The chain couples TRBV7-2 to TRBJ2-1, with TRBD2 identical over 7 bases. The CDR3 length is 15 residues. Trimming took 5 bases from V and 4 from J; bases not matched to a gene: 8. Germline CDR1 is SGHTA and CDR2 is FQGNSA.

This clonotype was observed a few times. The V gene is TRBV12-3 or TRBV12-4, the J gene TRBJ1-6; D uncertain. The CDR3 is 15 amino acids. Trimming removed 3 bases from V and 9 bases from J, with 15 bases in between. The CDR3 is CASSLVGGGGSPLHF. DNA for the CDR3: TGTGCCAGCAGTTTGGTCGGTGGTGGTGGTTCACCCCTCCACTTT.

The chain joins TRBV23-1 to TRBJ2-3, with D uncertain. TRBV23-1 is known as an ORF, though its function is uncertain. This CDR3 is 16 amino acids long. Trimming cost V 6 bases and J 4 bases, with 20 bases left between them. CDR3 nucleotide sequence: TGCGCCAGCAGCCCCACCCGACCCTGGGTCGCAGATACGCAGTATTTT. It translates to CASSPTRPWVADTQYF.

The chain joins TRBV5-1 to TRBJ2-7; 7 nucleotides line up with TRBD2. The CDR3 runs to 15 residues. Germline assignment: CDR1 SGHRS and CDR2 YFSETQ. The V gene end was trimmed by 4 bases and the J gene end by 0 bases; junction bases not matched to a gene: 7. In DNA, the CDR3 is TGCGCCAGCAGCCTCGATGGGGGGGGCTCCTACGAGCAGTACGTC. This encodes CASSLDGGGSYEQYV.

The rearrangement links TRBV10-1 to TRBJ2-3; the match to TRBD2 covers 8 bases. Germline loops: CDR1 WNHNN, CDR2 SYGVQD (reference sequence). J was trimmed by 2 bases and V by 3 bases; bases with no gene match: 7. The CDR3 covers 16 residues. CDR3: CASSDRGGIVTDTQYF. The CDR3 DNA reads as TGCGCCAGCAGTGATCGGGGGGGTATTGTCACAGATACGCAGTATTTT.